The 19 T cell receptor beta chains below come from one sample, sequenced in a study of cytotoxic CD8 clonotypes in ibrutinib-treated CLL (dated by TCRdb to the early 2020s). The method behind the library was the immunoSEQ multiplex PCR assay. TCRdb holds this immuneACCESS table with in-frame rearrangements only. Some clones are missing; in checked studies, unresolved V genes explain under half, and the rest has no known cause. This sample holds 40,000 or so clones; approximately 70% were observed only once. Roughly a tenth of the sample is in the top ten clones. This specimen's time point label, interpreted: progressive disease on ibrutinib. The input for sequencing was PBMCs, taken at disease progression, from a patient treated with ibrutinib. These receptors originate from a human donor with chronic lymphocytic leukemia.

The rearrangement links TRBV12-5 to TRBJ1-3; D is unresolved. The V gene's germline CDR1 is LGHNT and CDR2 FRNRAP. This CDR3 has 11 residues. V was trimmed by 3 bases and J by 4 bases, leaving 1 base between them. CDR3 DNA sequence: TGTGCTAGTGGTTTAGGAAACACCATATATTTT. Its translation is CASGLGNTIYF.

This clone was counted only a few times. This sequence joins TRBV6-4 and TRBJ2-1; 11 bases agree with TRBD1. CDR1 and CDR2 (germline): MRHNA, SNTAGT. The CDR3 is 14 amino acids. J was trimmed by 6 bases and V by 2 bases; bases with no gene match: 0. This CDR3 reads CASSDGTGGNEQFF. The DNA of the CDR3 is TGTGCCAGCAGTGACGGGACAGGGGGCAATGAGCAGTTCTTC.

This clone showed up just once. The CDR3 spells CASSRRGTPDTQYF. The CDR3 DNA reads TGTGCCAGCAGCAGGCGGGGTACCCCAGATACGCAGTATTTT. The rearrangement uses TRBV7-9 and TRBJ2-3; TRBD2 is a possible D gene (6 bases). Trimming stripped 5 bases from V and 4 bases from J, with 13 bases between. Germline V gene sequence: CDR1 SEHNR, CDR2 FQNEAQ (reference sequence). The CDR3 is made up of 14 amino acids.

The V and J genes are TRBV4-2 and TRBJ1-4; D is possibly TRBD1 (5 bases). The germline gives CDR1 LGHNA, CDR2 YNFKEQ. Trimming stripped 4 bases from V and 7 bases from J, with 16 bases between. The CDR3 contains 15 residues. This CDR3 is CASSPVGVEGEKLFF. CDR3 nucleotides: TGTGCCAGCAGCCCCGTGGGGGTTGAGGGTGAAAAACTGTTTTTT.

DNA for the CDR3: TGTGCCAGCAACAATGGGGGGGATACGCAGTATTTT. Its protein product is CASNNGGDTQYF. The V and J genes are TRBV7-3 and TRBJ2-3, with D possibly TRBD2 on 6 matching bases. CDR1 and CDR2 (germline): SGHTA, FQGTGA. This CDR3 has 12 residues. Deletions cut 7 bases from V and 6 bases from J, with 11 bases between. Full variable domain (remainder filled in from reference TRBV7-3 and TRBJ2-3): GAGVSQTPSNKVTEKGKYVELRCDPISGHTALYWYRQSLGQGPEFLIYFQGTGAADDSGLPNDRFFAVRPEGSVSTLKIQRTERGDSAVYLCASNNGGDTQYFGPGTRLTVL.

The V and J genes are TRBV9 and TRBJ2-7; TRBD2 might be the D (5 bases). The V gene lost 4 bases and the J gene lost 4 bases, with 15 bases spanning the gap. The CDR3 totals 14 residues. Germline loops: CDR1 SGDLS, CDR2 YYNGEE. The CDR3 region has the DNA TGTGCCAGCAGCCCAAGGCAAGGACTGTACGAGCAGTACTTC. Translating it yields CASSPRQGLYEQYF. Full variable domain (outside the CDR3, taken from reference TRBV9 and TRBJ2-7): DSGVTQTPKHLITATGQRVTLRCSPRSGDLSVYWYQQSLDQGLQFLIQYYNGEERAKGNILERFSAQQFPDLHSELNLSSLELGDSALYFCASSPRQGLYEQYFGPGTRLTVT.

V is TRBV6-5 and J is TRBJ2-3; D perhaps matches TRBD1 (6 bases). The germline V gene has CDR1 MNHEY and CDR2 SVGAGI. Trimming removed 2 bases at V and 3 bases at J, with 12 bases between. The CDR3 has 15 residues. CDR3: CASSYAGQLTDTQYF. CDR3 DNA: TGTGCCAGCAGTTACGCAGGACAGCTTACAGATACGCAGTATTTT.

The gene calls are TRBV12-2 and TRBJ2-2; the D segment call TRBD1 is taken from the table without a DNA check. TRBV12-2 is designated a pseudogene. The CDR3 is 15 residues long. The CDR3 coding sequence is TGTGCAAGTCGCCGACCTGACAGGGTCACCGGGGAGCTGTTTTTT. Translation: CASRRPDRVTGELFF.

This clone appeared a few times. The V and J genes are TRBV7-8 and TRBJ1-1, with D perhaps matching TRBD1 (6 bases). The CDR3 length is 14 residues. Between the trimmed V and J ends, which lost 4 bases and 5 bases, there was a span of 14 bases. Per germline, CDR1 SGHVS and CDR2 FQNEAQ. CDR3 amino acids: CASSWDNWKTEAFF. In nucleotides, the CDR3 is TGTGCCAGCAGCTGGGACAATTGGAAGACTGAAGCTTTCTTT.

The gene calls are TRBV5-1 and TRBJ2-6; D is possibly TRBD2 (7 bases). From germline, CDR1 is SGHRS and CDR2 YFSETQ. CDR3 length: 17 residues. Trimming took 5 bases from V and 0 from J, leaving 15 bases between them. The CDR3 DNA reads TGCGCCAGCAGGGGAGGGGCAGGGGACTCTGGGGCCAACGTCCTGACTTTC. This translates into CASRGGAGDSGANVLTF. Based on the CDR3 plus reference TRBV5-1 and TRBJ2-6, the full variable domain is KAGVTQTPRYLIKTRGQQVTLSCSPISGHRSVSWYQQTPGQGLQFLFEYFSETQRNKGNFPGRFSGRQFSNSRSEMNVSTLELGDSALYLCASRGGAGDSGANVLTFGAGSRLTVL.

The chain's CDR3 is CASSYRTGGSYEQYF. The CDR3 region has the DNA TGTGCCAGCAGCTACAGGACAGGGGGCTCGTACGAGCAGTACTTC. This chain joins TRBV7-9 and TRBJ2-7, with TRBD1 matching 11 bases. V was clipped by 4 bases and J by 4 bases; unmatched bases: 6. In germline, CDR1 is SEHNR, CDR2 FQNEAQ (reference sequence). The CDR3 is made up of 15 amino acids.

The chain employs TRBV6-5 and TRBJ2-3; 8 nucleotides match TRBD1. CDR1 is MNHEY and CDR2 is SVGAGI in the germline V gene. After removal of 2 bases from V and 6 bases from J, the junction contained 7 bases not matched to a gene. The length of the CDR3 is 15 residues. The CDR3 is CASSYTQGAIDTQYF. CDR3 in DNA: TGTGCCAGCAGTTACACCCAGGGGGCAATCGATACGCAGTATTTT.

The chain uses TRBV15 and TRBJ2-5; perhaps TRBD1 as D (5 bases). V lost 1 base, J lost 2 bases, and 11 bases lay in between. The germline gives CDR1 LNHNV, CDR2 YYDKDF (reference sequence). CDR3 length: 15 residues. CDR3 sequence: CATSRARTFQETQYF. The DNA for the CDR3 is TGTGCCACCAGCAGAGCAAGGACATTTCAAGAGACCCAGTACTTC.

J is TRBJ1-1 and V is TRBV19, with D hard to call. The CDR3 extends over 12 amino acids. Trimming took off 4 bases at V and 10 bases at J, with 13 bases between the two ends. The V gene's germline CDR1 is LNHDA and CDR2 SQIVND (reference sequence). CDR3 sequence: CASSTRSTGAFF. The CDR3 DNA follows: TGTGCCAGTAGTACTAGGTCGACCGGAGCTTTCTTT.

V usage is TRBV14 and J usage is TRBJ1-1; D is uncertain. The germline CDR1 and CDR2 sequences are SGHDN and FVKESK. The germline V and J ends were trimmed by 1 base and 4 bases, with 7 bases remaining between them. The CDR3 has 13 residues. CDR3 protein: CASSQVGSTEAFF. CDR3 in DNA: TGTGCCAGCAGCCAAGTGGGGAGCACTGAAGCTTTCTTT. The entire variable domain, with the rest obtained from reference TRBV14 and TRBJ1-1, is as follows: EAGVTQFPSHSVIEKGQTVTLRCDPISGHDNLYWYRRVMGKEIKFLLHFVKESKQDESGMPNNRFLAERTGGTYSTLKVQPAELEDSGVYFCASSQVGSTEAFFGQGTRLTVV.

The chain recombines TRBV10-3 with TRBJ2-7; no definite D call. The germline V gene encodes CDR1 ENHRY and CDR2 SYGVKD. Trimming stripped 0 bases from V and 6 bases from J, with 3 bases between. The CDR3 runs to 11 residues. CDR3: CAISESGEQYF. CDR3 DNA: TGTGCCATCAGTGAGTCGGGCGAGCAGTACTTC.

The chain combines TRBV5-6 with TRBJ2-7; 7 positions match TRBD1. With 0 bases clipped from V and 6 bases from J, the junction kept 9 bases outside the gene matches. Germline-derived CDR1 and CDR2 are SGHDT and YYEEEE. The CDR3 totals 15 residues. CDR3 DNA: TGTGCCAGCAGCTTGGCCAAGGGGGCCCCCTTCGAGCAGTACTTC. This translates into CASSLAKGAPFEQYF. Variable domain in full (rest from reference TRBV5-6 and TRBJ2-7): DAGVTQSPTHLIKTRGQQVTLRCSPKSGHDTVSWYQQALGQGPQFIFQYYEEEERQRGNFPDRFSGHQFPNYSSELNVNALLLGDSALYLCASSLAKGAPFEQYFGPGTRLTVT.

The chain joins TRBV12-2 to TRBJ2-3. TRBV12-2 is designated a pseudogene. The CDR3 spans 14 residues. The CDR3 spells CASRSGRGVDTQYF. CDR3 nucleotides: TGTGCAAGTCGATCCGGCCGTGGGGTAGATACGCAGTATTTT.

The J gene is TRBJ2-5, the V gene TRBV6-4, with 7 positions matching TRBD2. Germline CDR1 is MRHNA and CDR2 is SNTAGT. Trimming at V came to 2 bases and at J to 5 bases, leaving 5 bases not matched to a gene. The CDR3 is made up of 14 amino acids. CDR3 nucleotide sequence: TGTGCCAGCAGTGACACGGGGGGTTCGGAGACCCAGTACTTC. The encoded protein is CASSDTGGSETQYF.